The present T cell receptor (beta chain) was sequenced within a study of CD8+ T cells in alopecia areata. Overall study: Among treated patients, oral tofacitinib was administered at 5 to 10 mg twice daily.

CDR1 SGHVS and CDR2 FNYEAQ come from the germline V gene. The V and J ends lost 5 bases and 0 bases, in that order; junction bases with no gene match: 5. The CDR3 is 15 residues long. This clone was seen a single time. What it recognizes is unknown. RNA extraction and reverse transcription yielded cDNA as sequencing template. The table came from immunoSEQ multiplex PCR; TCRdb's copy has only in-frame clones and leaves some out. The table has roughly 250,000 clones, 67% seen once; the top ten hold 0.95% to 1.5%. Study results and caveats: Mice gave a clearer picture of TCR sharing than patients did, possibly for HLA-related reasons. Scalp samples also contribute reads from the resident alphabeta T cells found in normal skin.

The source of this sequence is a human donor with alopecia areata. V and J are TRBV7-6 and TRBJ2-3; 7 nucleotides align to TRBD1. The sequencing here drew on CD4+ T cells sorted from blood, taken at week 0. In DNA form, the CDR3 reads TGTGCCAGCAGCCCGACAGGGTTTAGCACAGATACGCAGTATTTT. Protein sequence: CASSPTGFSTDTQYF. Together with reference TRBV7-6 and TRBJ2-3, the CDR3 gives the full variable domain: GAGVSQSPRYKVTKRGQDVALRCDPISGHVSLYWYRQALGQGPEFLTYFNYEAQQDKSGLPNDRFSAERPEGSISTLTIQRTEQRDSAMYRCASSPTGFSTDTQYFGPGTRLTVL.